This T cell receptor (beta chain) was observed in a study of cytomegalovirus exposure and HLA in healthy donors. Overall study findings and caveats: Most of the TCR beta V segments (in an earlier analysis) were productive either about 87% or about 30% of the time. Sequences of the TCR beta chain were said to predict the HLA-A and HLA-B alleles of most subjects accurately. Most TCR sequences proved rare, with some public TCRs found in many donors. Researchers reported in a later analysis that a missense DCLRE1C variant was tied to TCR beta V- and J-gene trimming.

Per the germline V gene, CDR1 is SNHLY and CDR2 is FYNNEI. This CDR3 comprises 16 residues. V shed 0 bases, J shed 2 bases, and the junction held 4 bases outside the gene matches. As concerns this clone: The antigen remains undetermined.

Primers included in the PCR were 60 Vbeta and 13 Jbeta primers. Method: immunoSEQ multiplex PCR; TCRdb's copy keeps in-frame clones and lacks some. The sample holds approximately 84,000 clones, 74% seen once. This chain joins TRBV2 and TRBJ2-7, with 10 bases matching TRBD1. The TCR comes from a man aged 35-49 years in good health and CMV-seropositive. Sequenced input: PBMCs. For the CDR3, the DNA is TGTGCCAGCAGTGAAGCCACCGGGACAGGGGCCTACGAGCAGTACTTC. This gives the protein CASSEATGTGAYEQYF. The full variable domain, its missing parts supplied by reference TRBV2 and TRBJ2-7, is EPEVTQTPSHQVTQMGQEVILRCVPISNHLYFYWYRQILGQKVEFLVSFYNNEISEKSEIFDDQFSVERPDGSNFTLKIRSTKLEDSAMYFCASSEATGTGAYEQYFGPGTRLTVT.